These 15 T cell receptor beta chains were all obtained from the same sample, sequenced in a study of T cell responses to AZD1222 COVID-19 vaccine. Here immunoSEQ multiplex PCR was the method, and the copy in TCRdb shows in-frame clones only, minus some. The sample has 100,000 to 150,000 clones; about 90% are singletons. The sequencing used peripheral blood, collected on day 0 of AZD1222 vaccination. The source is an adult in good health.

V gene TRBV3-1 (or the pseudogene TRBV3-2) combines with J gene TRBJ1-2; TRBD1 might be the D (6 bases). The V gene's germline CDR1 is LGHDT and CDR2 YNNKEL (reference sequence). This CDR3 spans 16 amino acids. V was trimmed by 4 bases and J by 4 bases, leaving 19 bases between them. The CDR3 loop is CASSLKGSGVSYGYTF. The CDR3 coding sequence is TGTGCCAGCAGCCTCAAAGGATCAGGGGTGAGCTATGGCTACACCTTC.

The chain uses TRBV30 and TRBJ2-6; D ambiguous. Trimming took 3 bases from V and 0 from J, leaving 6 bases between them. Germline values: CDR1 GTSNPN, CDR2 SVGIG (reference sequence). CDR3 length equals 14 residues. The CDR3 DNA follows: TGTGCCTGGAGCCGGTACTCTGGGGCCAACGTCCTGACTTTC. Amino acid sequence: CAWSRYSGANVLTF.

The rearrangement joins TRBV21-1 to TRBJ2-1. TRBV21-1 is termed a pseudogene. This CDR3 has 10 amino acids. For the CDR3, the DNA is TGTGCCAGCCCCCCGATAGAGCAGTTCTTC. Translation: CASPPIEQFF.

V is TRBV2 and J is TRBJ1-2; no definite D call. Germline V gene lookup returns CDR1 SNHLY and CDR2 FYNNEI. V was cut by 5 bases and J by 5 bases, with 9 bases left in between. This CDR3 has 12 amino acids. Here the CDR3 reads CASSKEGYGYTF. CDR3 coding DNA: TGTGCCAGCAGTAAGGAGGGTTATGGCTACACCTTC.

This CDR3 is CASSSTAPGTSGSHEQFF. CDR3 in DNA: TGCGCCAGCAGCTCCACTGCACCGGGGACTAGCGGGAGCCATGAGCAGTTCTTC. The chain employs TRBV5-1 and TRBJ2-1, with 14 bases fitting TRBD2. This CDR3 has 18 residues. J lost 8 bases, V lost 3 bases, and 13 bases had no gene match. Germline CDR1 reads SGHRS; CDR2 reads YFSETQ.

CDR3 nucleotides: TGTGCCAGCAAAGGAGCCATGACAGATACGCAGTATTTT. Translated, it gives CASKGAMTDTQYF. The V and J genes are TRBV28 and TRBJ2-3; D unclear. The CDR3 runs to 13 residues. With 7 bases removed from V and 3 bases from J, the gap between germline ends came to 11 bases. Germline CDR1 is MDHEN and CDR2 is SYDVKM.

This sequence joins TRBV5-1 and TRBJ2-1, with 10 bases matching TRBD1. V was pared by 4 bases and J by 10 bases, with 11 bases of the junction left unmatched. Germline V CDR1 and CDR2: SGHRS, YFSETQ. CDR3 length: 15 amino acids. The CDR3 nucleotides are TGCGCCAGCAGCATGACAGGGGGCGAATGGGACGAGCAGTTCTTC. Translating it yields CASSMTGGEWDEQFF. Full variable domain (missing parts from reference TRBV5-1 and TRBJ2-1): KAGVTQTPRYLIKTRGQQVTLSCSPISGHRSVSWYQQTPGQGLQFLFEYFSETQRNKGNFPGRFSGRQFSNSRSEMNVSTLELGDSALYLCASSMTGGEWDEQFFGPGTRLTVL.

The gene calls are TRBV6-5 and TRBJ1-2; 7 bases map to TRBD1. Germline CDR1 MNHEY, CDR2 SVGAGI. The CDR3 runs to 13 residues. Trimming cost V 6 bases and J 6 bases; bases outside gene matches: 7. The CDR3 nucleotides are TGTGCCAGCAGATCAACAGGGGTGGATGGCTACACCTTC. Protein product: CASRSTGVDGYTF.

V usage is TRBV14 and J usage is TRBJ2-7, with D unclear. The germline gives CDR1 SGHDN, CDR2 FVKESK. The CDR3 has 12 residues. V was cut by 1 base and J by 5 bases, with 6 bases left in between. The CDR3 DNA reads TGTGCCAGCAGCCAAGTATTTAACGAGCAGTACTTC. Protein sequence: CASSQVFNEQYF.

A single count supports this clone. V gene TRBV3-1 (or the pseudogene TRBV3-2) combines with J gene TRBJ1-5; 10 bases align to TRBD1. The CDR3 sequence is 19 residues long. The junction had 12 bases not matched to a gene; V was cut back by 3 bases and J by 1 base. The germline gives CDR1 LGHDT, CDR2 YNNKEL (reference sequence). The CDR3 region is CASSHPRGDRGGSNQPQHF. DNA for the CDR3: TGTGCCAGCAGCCACCCTAGGGGGGACAGGGGCGGGAGCAATCAGCCCCAGCATTTT.

The CDR3 reads CASSLGYRGPTGEKLFF. For the CDR3, the DNA is TGTGCCAGCAGCTTAGGCTACAGGGGGCCTACGGGTGAAAAACTGTTTTTT. V gene TRBV11-2 combines with J gene TRBJ1-4; 9 nucleotides align to TRBD1. Trimming took 1 base from V and 7 from J; bases not matched to a gene: 10. The CDR3 contains 17 residues. Looked up from germline, CDR1 is SGHAT and CDR2 is FQNNGV.

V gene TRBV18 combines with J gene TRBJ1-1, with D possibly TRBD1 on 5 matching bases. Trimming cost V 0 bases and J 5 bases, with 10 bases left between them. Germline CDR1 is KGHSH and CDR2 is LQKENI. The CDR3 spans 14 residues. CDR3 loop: CASSPPGGRTEAFF. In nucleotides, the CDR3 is TGTGCCAGCTCACCACCGGGGGGTCGGACTGAAGCTTTCTTT.

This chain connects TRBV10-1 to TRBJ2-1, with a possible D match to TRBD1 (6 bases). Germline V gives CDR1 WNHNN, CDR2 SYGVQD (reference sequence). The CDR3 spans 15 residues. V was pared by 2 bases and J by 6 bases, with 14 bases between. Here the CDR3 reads CASSETTGLINEQFF. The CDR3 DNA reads TGCGCCAGCAGTGAGACTACAGGGCTAATCAATGAGCAGTTCTTC.

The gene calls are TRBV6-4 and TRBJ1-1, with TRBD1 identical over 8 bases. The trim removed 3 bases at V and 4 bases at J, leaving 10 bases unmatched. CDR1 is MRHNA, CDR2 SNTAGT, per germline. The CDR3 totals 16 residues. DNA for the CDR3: TGTGCCAGCAGTGAACTTCCTGGCAGGGGGCCCACTGAAGCTTTCTTT. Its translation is CASSELPGRGPTEAFF.

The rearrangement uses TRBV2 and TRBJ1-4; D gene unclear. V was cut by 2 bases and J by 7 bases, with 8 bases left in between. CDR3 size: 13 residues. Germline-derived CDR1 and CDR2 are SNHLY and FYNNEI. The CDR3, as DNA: TGTGCCAGCAGTGAACGGGGTCTTGAAAAACTGTTTTTT. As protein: CASSERGLEKLFF.